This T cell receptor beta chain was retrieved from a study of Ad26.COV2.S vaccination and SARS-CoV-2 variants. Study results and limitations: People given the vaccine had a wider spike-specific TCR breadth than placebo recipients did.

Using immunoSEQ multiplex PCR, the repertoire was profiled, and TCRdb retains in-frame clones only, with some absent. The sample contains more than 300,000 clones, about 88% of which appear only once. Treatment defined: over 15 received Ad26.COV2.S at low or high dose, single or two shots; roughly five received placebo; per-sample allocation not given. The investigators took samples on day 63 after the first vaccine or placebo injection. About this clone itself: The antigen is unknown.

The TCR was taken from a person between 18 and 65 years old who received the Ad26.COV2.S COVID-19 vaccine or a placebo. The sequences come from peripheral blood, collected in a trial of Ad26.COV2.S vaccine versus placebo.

The CDR3, as DNA: TGTGCCAGCAGTTACTCGAGCACAGACTACAATGAGCAGTTCTTC. It codes for CASSYSSTDYNEQFF. V and J are TRBV6-6 and TRBJ2-1, with unresolved D. CDR3 length: 15 residues. Germline CDR1 is MNHNY and CDR2 is SVGAGI (reference sequence). The V gene lost 0 bases and the J gene lost 3 bases, with 9 bases spanning the gap.